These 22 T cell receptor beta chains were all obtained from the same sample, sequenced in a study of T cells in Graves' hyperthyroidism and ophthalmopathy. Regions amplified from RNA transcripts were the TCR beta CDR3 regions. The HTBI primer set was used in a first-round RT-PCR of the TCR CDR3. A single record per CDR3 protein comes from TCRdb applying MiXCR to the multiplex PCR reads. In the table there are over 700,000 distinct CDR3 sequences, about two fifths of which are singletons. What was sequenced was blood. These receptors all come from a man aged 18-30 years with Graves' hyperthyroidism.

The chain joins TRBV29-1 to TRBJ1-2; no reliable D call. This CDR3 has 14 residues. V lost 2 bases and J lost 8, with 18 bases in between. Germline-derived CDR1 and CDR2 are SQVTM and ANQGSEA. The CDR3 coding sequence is TGCAGCGTTGAAAGTGGCCGAGCGGTGGGAGGCTACACCTTC. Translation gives CSVESGRAVGGYTF.

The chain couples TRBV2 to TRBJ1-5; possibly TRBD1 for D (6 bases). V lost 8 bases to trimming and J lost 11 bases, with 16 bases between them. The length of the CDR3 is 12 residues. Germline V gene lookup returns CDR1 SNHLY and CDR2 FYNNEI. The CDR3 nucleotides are TGTGCCAGCCTTGGACAGCAAGAGACCCAGCATTTT. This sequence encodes CASLGQQETQHF.

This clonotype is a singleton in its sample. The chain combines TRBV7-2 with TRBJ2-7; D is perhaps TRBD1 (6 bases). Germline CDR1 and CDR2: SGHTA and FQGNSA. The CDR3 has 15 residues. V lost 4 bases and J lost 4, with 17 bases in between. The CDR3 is CASSSPGDRLYEQYF. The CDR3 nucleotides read TGTGCCAGCAGCTCCCCCGGCGACAGGCTATACGAGCAGTACTTC.

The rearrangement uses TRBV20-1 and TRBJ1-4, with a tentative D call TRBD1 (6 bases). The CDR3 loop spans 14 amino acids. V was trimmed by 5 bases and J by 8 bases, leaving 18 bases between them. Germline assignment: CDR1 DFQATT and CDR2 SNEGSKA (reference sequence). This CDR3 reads CSAAETGRGEKLFF. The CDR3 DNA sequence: TGCAGTGCTGCCGAGACAGGCAGAGGCGAAAAACTGTTTTTT.

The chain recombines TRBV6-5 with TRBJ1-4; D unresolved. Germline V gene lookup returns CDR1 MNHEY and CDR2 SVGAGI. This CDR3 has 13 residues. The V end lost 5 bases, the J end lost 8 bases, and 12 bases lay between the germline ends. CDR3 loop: CASSTLTGEKLFF. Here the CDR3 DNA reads TGTGCCAGCAGTACCCTCACCGGCGAAAAACTGTTTTTT.

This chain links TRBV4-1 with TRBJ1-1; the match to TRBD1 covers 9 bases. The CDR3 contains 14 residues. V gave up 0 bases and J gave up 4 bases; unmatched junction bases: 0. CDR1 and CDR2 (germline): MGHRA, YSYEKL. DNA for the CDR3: TGCGCCAGCAGCCAAGAGGACAGGGGCACTGAAGCTTTCTTT. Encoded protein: CASSQEDRGTEAFF.

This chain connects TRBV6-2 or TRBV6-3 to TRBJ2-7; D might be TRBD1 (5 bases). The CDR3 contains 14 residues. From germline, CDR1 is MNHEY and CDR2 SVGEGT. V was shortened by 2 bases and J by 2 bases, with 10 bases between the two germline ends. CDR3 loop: CASSYRGHPYEQYF. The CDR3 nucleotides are TGTGCCAGCAGTTACAGAGGACACCCCTACGAGCAGTACTTC.

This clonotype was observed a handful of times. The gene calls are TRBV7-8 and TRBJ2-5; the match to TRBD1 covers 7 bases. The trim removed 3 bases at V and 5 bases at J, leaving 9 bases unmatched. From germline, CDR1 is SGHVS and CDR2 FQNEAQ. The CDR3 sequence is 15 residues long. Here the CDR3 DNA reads TGTGCCAGCAGCTTGCGGCAGGGGGTAGGGGAGACCCAGTACTTC. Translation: CASSLRQGVGETQYF.

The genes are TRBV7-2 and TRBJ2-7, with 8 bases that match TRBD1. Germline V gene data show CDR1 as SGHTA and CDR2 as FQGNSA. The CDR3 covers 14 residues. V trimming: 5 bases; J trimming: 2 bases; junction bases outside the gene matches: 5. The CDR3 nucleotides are TGTGCCAGCAGCCAATGGACAGGGACCTACGAGCAGTACTTC. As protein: CASSQWTGTYEQYF.

The CDR3 loop reads CASGSGRGGNSPLHF. The CDR3 DNA reads as TGTGCCAGCGGCTCAGGCAGGGGAGGTAATTCACCCCTCCACTTT. The rearrangement links TRBV25-1 to TRBJ1-6; perhaps TRBD1 as D (6 bases). This CDR3 is 15 amino acids long. Germline values: CDR1 MGHDK, CDR2 SYGVNS. V was cut by 8 bases and J by 6 bases, with 17 bases left in between. Drawing the rest from reference TRBV25-1 and TRBJ1-6, the complete variable domain is EADIYQTPRYLVIGTGKKITLECSQTMGHDKMYWYQQDPGMELHLIHYSYGVNSTEKGDLSSESTVSRIRTEHFPLTLESARPSHTSQYLCASGSGRGGNSPLHFGNGTRLTVT.

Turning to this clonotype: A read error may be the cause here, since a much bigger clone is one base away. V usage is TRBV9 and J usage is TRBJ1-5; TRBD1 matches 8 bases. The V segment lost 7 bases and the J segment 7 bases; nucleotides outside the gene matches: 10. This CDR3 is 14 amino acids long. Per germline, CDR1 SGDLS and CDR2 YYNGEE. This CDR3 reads CASGAGTGKQPQHF. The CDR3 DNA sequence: TGTGCCAGCGGCGCAGGGACAGGAAAACAGCCCCAGCATTTT.

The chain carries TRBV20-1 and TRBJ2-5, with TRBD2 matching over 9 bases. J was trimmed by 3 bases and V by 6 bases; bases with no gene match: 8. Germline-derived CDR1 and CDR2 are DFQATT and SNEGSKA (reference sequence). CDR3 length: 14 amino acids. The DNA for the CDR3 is TGCAGTGCCCTCAAGGCTAGCGGGAAAGAGACCCAGTACTTC. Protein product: CSALKASGKETQYF.

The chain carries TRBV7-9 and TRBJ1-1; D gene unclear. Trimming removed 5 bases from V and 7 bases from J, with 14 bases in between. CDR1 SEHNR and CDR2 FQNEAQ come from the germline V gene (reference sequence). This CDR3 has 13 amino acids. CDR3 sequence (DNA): TGTGCCAGCAGCCGAAAGAAGGTGGGTGAAGCTTTCTTT. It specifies CASSRKKVGEAFF. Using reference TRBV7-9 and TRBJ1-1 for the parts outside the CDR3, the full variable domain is DTGVSQNPRHKITKRGQNVTFRCDPISEHNRLYWYRQTLGQGPEFLTYFQNEAQLEKSRLLSDRFSAERPKGSFSTLEIQRTEQGDSAMYLCASSRKKVGEAFFGQGTRLTVV.

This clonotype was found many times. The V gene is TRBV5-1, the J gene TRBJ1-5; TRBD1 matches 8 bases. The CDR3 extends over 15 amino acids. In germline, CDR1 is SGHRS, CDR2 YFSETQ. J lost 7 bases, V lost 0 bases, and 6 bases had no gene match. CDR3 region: CASSLDGTGGQPQHF. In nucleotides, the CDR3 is TGCGCCAGCAGCTTGGACGGGACAGGCGGGCAGCCCCAGCATTTT. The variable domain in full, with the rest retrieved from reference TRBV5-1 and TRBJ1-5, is KAGVTQTPRYLIKTRGQQVTLSCSPISGHRSVSWYQQTPGQGLQFLFEYFSETQRNKGNFPGRFSGRQFSNSRSEMNVSTLELGDSALYLCASSLDGTGGQPQHFGDGTRLSIL.

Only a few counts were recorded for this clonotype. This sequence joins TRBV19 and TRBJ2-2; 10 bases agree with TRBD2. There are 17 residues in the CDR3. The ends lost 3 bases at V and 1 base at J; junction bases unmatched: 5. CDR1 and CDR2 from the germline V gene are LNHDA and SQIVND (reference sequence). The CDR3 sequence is CASSIPSGGQNTGELFF. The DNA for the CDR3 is TGTGCCAGTAGTATTCCTAGCGGGGGACAGAACACCGGGGAGCTGTTTTTT.

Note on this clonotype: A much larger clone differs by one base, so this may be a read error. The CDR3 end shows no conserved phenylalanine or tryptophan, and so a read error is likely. The CDR3 DNA reads TGTGCCAGCAGCCAGGTCTTAGAACGCGAGCAGTACCTC. Translating it yields CASSQVLEREQYL. The rearrangement uses TRBV7-9 and TRBJ2-7; D call uncertain. The CDR3 covers 13 residues. CDR1 is SEHNR and CDR2 is FQNEAQ in the germline V gene (reference sequence). With 5 bases removed from V and 6 bases from J, the gap between germline ends came to 14 bases.

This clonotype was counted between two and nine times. CDR3 coding DNA: TGTGCCAGCAGCCAAGCGACTAGCGGTCGCTACGAGCAGTACTTC. Encoded protein: CASSQATSGRYEQYF. The J gene is TRBJ2-7, the V gene TRBV9; 9 bases fit TRBD2. The CDR3 spans 15 residues. V trimming: 4 bases; J trimming: 3 bases; junction bases outside the gene matches: 8. Germline assignment: CDR1 SGDLS and CDR2 YYNGEE.

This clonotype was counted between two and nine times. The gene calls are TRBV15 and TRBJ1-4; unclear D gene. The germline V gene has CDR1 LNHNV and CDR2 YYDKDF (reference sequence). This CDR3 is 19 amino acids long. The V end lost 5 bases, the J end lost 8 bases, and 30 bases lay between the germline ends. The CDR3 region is CATSVFVNSDSLSREKLFF. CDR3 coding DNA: TGTGCCACCAGCGTCTTCGTGAACTCGGACTCGCTGAGCAGGGAAAAACTGTTTTTT.

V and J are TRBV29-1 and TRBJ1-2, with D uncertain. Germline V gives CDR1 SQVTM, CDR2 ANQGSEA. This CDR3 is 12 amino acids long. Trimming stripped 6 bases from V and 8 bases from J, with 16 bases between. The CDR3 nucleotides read TGCAGCGTAACCGGGAGCGGGATCGGCTACACCTTC. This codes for CSVTGSGIGYTF.

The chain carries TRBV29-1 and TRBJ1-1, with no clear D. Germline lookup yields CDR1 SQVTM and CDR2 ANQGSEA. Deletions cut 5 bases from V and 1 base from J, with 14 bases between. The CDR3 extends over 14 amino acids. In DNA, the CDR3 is TGCAGCGTTTTGGAGACAAGTGGGAACACTGAAGCTTTCTTT. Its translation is CSVLETSGNTEAFF.

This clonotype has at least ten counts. The CDR3 spells CASSIGGTTEAFF. Written as DNA, the CDR3 is TGTGCCAGTAGTATTGGAGGAACCACTGAAGCTTTCTTT. The chain links TRBV19 to TRBJ1-1; unclear D gene. Germline V gene sequence: CDR1 LNHDA, CDR2 SQIVND (reference sequence). The V end was cut by 3 bases, the J end by 4 bases, with 9 bases between. The CDR3 is made up of 13 amino acids.

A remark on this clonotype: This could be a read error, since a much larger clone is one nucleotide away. CDR3 residues: CASRPNTEALF. CDR3 in DNA: TGTGCCAGCAGGCCAAACACTGAAGCTCTCTTT. The chain couples TRBV7-9 to TRBJ1-1; D call uncertain. The length of the CDR3 is 11 residues. Germline loops: CDR1 SEHNR, CDR2 FQNEAQ (reference sequence).